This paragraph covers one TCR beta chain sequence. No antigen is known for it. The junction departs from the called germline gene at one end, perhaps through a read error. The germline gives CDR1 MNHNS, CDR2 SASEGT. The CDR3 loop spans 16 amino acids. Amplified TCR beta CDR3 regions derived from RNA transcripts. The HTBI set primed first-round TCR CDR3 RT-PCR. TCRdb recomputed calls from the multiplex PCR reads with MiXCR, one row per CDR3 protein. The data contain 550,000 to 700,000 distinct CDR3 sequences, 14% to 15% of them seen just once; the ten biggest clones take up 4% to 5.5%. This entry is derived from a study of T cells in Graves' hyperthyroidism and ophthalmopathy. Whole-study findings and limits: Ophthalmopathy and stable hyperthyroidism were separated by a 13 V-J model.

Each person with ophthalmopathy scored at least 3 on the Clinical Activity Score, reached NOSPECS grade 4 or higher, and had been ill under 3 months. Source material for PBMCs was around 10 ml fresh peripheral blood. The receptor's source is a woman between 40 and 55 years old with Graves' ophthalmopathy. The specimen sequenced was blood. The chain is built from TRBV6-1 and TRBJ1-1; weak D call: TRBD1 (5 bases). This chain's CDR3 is CASSEEPRQMNTEAFF. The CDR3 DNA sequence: TGTGCCAGCAGCGAAGAGCCGAGACAGATGAACACTGAAGCTTTCTTT.